This T cell receptor beta chain was captured by sequencing in a study of graft-versus-host responses after intestinal transplantation. Across the study: All of the recipients had induction that used anti-thymocyte globulin, then tacrolimus and steroids for 2 to 3 years.

Only in-frame clones appear in the TCRdb table, and some are missing; sequencing was by immunoSEQ multiplex PCR. The table has 95,000 to 110,000 clones, 80% to 95% seen once. Study results and caveats: Graft-donor T cell macrochimerism in patients accompanied high graft-versus-host to host-versus-graft clonal ratios in allografts. Ileal or blood samples showed some GvH clones first, and such clones were also found in recipient marrow.

Germline lookup yields CDR1 SGDLS and CDR2 YYNGEE. The CDR3 sequence is 15 residues long. A word on this clone: Its cognate antigen is unknown. The junction shows a germline mismatch at one end, possibly a read error. Other DNA sequences in this specimen translate into the identical CDR3.

This TCR was recovered from a human donor who received an intestinal transplant. The J gene is TRBJ1-1, the V gene TRBV9; D possibly corresponds to TRBD1 (6 bases). The source was unstimulated CD8+ T cells sorted from spleen or lymph node cells, collected before intestinal transplant. CDR3 sequence: CASSAEGQRNTEAFF. Written as DNA, the CDR3 is TGTGCCAGCAGCGCAGAGGGACAAAGGAACACTGAAGCCTTCTTT. Based on the CDR3 plus reference TRBV9 and TRBJ1-1, the full variable domain is DSGVTQTPKHLITATGQRVTLRCSPRSGDLSVYWYQQSLDQGLQFLIQYYNGEERAKGNILERFSAQQFPDLHSELNLSSLELGDSALYFCASSAEGQRNTEAFFGQGTRLTVV.